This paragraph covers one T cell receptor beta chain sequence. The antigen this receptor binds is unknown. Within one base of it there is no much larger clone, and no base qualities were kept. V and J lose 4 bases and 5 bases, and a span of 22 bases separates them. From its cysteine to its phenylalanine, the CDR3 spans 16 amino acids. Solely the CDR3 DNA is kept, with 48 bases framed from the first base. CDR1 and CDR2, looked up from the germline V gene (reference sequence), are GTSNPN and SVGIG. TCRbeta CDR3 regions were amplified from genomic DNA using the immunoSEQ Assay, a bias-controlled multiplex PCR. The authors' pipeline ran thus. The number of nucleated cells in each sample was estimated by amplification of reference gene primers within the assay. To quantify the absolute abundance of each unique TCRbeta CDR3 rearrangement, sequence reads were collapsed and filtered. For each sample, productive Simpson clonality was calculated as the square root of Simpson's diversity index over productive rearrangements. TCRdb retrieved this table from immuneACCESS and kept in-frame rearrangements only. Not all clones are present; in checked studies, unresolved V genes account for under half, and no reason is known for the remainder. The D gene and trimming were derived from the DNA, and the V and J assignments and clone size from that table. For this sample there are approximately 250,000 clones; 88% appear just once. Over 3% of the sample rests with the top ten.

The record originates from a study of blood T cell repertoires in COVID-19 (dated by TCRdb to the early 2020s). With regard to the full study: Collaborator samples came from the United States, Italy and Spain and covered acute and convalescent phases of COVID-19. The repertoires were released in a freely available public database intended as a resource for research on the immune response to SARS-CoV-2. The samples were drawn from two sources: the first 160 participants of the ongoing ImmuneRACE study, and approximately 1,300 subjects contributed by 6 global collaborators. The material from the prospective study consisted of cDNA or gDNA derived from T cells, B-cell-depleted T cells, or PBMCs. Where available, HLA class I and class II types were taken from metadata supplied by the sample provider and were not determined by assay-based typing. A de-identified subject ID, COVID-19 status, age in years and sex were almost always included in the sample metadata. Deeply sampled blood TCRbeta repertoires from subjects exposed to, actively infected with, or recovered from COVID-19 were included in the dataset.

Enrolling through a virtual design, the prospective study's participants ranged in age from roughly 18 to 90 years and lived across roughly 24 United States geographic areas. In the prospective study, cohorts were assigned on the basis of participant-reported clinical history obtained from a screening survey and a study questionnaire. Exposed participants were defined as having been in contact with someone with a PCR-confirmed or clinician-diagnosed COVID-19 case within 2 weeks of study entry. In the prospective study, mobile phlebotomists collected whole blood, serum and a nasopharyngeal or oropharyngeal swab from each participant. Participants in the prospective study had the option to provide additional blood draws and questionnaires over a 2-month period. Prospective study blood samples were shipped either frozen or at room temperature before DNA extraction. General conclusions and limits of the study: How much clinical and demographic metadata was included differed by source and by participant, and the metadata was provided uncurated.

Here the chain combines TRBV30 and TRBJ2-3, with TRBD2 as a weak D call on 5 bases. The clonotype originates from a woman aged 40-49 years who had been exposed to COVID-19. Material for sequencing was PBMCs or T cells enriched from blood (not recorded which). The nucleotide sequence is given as TGTGCCTGGATACGTTATGGAGGCCGGAATGTAGATACGCAGTATTTT. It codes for CAWIRYGGRNVDTQYF.